The 6 T cell receptor beta chains below come from one sample, sequenced in a study of naive and memory T cell subsets. An equimolar mix of two oligonucleotides served as the beta constant-region primer for TRBC1 and TRBC2. Ligated cDNA was amplified by four rounds of PCR with nested alpha and beta constant-region primers and SP2. TCRdb fed the UMI-ligation and nested PCR reads into MiXCR, producing one record per CDR3 protein. The sample has 120,000 or so distinct CDR3 sequences, about 36% seen once. Sample: central memory CD4+ T cells from blood. The receptors were gathered from a human donor in good health.

This rearrangement joins TRBV16 to TRBJ1-3, with D hard to call. From germline, CDR1 is KGHSY and CDR2 FQNENV. The CDR3 is made up of 16 amino acids. The V gene lost 0 bases and the J gene lost 0 bases, with 9 bases spanning the gap. The CDR3 loop is CASSQSGLSSGNTIYF. In DNA, the CDR3 is TGTGCCAGCAGCCAATCGGGTCTGAGCTCTGGAAACACCATATATTTT.

In this sample, this clonotype turned up many times. The chain recombines TRBV29-1 with TRBJ2-7, with TRBD2 identical over 7 bases. This CDR3 is built from 13 residues. Germline lookup yields CDR1 SQVTM and CDR2 ANQGSEA. After removal of 4 bases from V and 1 base from J, the junction contained 4 bases not matched to a gene. The CDR3 reads CSVGAGTSYEQYF. In nucleotides, the CDR3 is TGCAGCGTTGGAGCGGGGACTTCCTACGAGCAGTACTTC.

The CDR3 nucleotides are TGCGCCAGCAGCTTTTTAGTCTCAGCGGGTGAGCAGTTCTTC. It translates to CASSFLVSAGEQFF. V and J are TRBV5-1 and TRBJ2-1; possibly TRBD2 for D (6 bases). The CDR3 contains 14 residues. The germline gives CDR1 SGHRS, CDR2 YFSETQ. Trimming left V 2 bases short and J 9 bases short, with 15 bases between.

About this clonotype itself: Its ends do not fully match the called genes, so a read error is possible. The chain carries TRBV5-1 and TRBJ1-4; D gene uncertain. The germline V gene has CDR1 SGHRS and CDR2 YFSETQ. The length of the CDR3 is 16 residues. CDR3: CASSFSTGVSKEKLFF. DNA of the CDR3: TGCGCCAGCAGTTTCTCGACCGGGGTATCTAAAGAAAAACTGTTTTTT.

The table lists this clonotype with a few counts. The chain is built from TRBV12-3 or TRBV12-4 and TRBJ2-2; 11 nucleotides agree with TRBD1. With 10 bases clipped from V and 7 bases from J, the junction kept 8 bases outside the gene matches. The CDR3 is 14 residues long. The CDR3 is CATRTGGLGGELFF. In DNA, the CDR3 is TGTGCCACCAGGACAGGGGGCCTTGGCGGGGAGCTGTTTTTT.

The V gene is TRBV12-3 or TRBV12-4, the J gene TRBJ2-5; 7 bases line up with TRBD1. Trimming at V came to 5 bases and at J to 3 bases, leaving 6 bases not matched to a gene. This CDR3 is built from 14 residues. CDR3 nucleotide sequence: TGTGCCAGCAGTAGCTACAGGGGAAAAGAGACCCAGTACTTC. As protein: CASSSYRGKETQYF.